A single sample gave rise to the 25 T cell receptor delta chains below, sequenced in a study of gamma-delta T cells after stem cell transplantation. TCRdb re-processed the RT-PCR reads using CATT. The sample gives about 2,800 delta-chain clones, 2.7% of which show up once; 21% is in the top ten. The material sequenced was gamma-delta T cells. The receptors were gathered from a human donor. It is not recorded whose cells these are; they may come from a transplant donor.

As regards this clone: The protein given by TCRdb reflects a much larger clone and differs at residue 15 from this DNA's translation, likely from a read error; the protein shown is the DNA's translation. This chain connects TRDV2 to TRDJ1; 8 bases are shared with TRDD3. The CDR3 sequence is 17 residues long. CDR1 GEAIGNYY and CDR2 EKD come from the germline V gene. CDR3 sequence (DNA): TGTGCCTGTGACACCGTCCGAGCTCTGGGGGACACCGATAAACCCATCTTT. Protein sequence: CACDTVRALGDTDKPIF.

J is TRDJ1 and V is TRDV2; D is unclear. CDR1 is GEAIGNYY and CDR2 is EKD in the germline V gene. The CDR3 is 15 amino acids. Trimming removed 0 bases at V and 4 bases at J, with 14 bases between. Here the CDR3 reads CACDTVGAGGDKLIF. Written as DNA, the CDR3 is TGTGCCTGTGACACCGTCGGGGCCGGAGGCGATAAACTCATCTTT.

On this clone itself: The TCRdb record carries a much larger clone's protein, which differs from this DNA's translation at residue 6; a read error is the likely cause, and the protein listed here is the DNA translation. The chain has TRDV2 and TRDJ1, with TRDD3 as a possible D gene (6 bases). The CDR3 sequence is 16 residues long. Looked up from germline, CDR1 is GEAIGNYY and CDR2 is EKD. V dropped 3 bases and J dropped 0 bases, with 16 bases sitting between them. The CDR3 is CACDSPSTGNTDKLIF. The CDR3 nucleotides are TGTGCCTGTGACTCCCCAAGTACTGGGAACACCGATAAACTCATCTTT.

As for this clone: A much larger clone lies one base from this, so it may be a read error. This chain connects TRDV2 to TRDJ1; the D gene is possibly TRDD3 (6 bases). The germline V gene has CDR1 GEAIGNYY and CDR2 EKD. The CDR3 is 22 amino acids. Trimming took 0 bases from V and 3 from J, leaving 34 bases between them. The CDR3 DNA follows: TGTGCCTGTGACACCGTTAGGATTCCTCAACGATCCGGGGGAGGTTCGGCCGATAAACTCATCTTT. Its translation is CACDTVRIPQRSGGGSADKLIF.

By sample share, this clone is medium-sized. This chain links TRDV2 with TRDJ1; TRDD3 agrees at 10 bases. The CDR3 totals 16 residues. J lost 2 bases, V lost 2 bases, and 7 bases had no gene match. Germline CDR1 and CDR2: GEAIGNYY and EKD. The CDR3 nucleotides read TGTGCCTGTGACAACCTATGGGGGATACAAACCGATAAACTCATCTTT. Its translation is CACDNLWGIQTDKLIF.

Judged by abundance, this clone is large. The same CDR3 is also encoded by other DNA sequences in this sample. V is TRDV2 and J is TRDJ1; 11 bases are a match to TRDD3. This CDR3 contains 16 residues. V lost 2 bases to trimming and J lost 0 bases; unmatched junction nucleotides: 4. In germline, CDR1 is GEAIGNYY, CDR2 EKD. The CDR3 here is CACDKLGDTNTDKLIF. The CDR3, as DNA: TGTGCCTGTGACAAGTTGGGGGATACGAACACCGATAAACTCATCTTT.

In its sample, this clone was seen a few times. The protein that TCRdb holds for this DNA derives from a much larger clone and differs from the translated DNA at residue 15, which likely indicates a read error; the protein shown here is translated from the DNA. The rearrangement uses TRDV2 and TRDJ1; TRDD3 is a possible D gene (6 bases). Germline CDR1 GEAIGNYY, CDR2 EKD. This CDR3 region has 17 residues. CDR3 amino acids: CACDTSLLRGTNDKPIF. CDR3 DNA sequence: TGTGCCTGTGACACCTCACTCTTACGGGGGACCAACGATAAACCCATCTTT.

This clone occurred a few times. The chain is built from TRDV2 and TRDJ2; 11 nucleotides match TRDD3. Germline V gives CDR1 GEAIGNYY, CDR2 EKD. J lost 1 base, V lost 0 bases, and 12 bases had no gene match. The CDR3 runs 20 residues. The CDR3 bases are TGTGCCTGTGACACCGTGTCTACTGGGGGATATACCCATTTGACAGCACAACTCTTCTTT. This encodes CACDTVSTGGYTHLTAQLFF.

This clone was found a few times. A far larger clone is only one base removed, so a read error is likely. The chain recombines TRDV2 with TRDJ1; D uncertain. Between the trimmed V and J ends, which lost 3 bases and 4 bases, there was a span of 14 bases. CDR1 GEAIGNYY and CDR2 EKD come from the germline V gene. The CDR3 has 14 amino acids. Written as DNA, the CDR3 is TGTGCCTGTGACGCCTTAAGGGAAGACGATAAACTCATCTTT. This translates into CACDALREDDKLIF.

In the case of this clone: Since a much larger clone is just one base distant, this may be a read error. This chain connects TRDV2 to TRDJ1, with D maybe TRDD3 (5 bases). This CDR3 is 15 amino acids long. V was clipped by 2 bases and J by 0 bases, with 12 bases between them. Germline values: CDR1 GEAIGNYY, CDR2 EKD. The CDR3 DNA reads as TGTGCCTGTGACAGCATTGGGGCCCACACCGATAAACTCATCTTT. This codes for CACDSIGAHTDKLIF.

The sample holds a few counts of this clone. This DNA's translation differs at residue 14 from TCRdb's protein, which comes from a much larger clone; a read error is likely, and the protein shown is translated from the DNA. The V call is TRDV2, the J call TRDJ3; TRDD3 matches 10 bases. The CDR3 runs to 19 residues. Germline V gene sequence: CDR1 GEAIGNYY, CDR2 EKD. DNA for the CDR3: TGTGCCTGTGACACCGTGGGGGATACACTCTCCTGGGACGCCCGACAGATGTTTTTC. The encoded protein is CACDTVGDTLSWDARQMFF.

Concerning this clone: The likely explanation is a read error, given a far larger clone one base away. This chain links TRDV2 with TRDJ1, with D possibly being TRDD3 (5 bases). The CDR3 has 17 residues. Germline V gene data show CDR1 as GEAIGNYY and CDR2 as EKD. The germline V and J ends were trimmed by 3 bases and 1 base, with 20 bases remaining between them. Here the CDR3 reads CACDPILEATSTDKLIF. In DNA form, the CDR3 reads TGTGCCTGTGACCCGATACTGGAGGCCACCTCCACCGATAAACTCATCTTT.

This clone was detected only a few times. A far bigger clonotype differs at one base, so this is likely a read error. This sample includes further DNA sequences coding for the same CDR3. The chain combines TRDV2 with TRDJ1; 12 nucleotides agree with TRDD3. Germline loops: CDR1 GEAIGNYY, CDR2 EKD. This CDR3 comprises 19 residues. V dropped 0 bases and J dropped 9; count of bases not matched to a gene: 19. CDR3 bases: TGTGCCTGTGACACCGTGGTCGGGGGCAAAGGCTGGGGGATACGCGAACTCATCTTT. This translates into CACDTVVGGKGWGIRELIF.

This clone appeared a few times. A far larger clone is one nucleotide away, so this likely arose from a read error. The identical CDR3 is also encoded by other nucleotide sequences in the sample. CDR3 sequence reads: CACDLLGAQYTDKLIF. CDR3 nucleotides: TGTGCCTGTGATTTACTGGGGGCTCAGTACACAGATAAACTCATCTTT. This rearrangement joins TRDV2 to TRDJ1; 8 nucleotides match TRDD3. This CDR3 region has 16 residues. Germline CDR1 is GEAIGNYY and CDR2 is EKD.

The sample holds a few counts of this clone. For this DNA, TCRdb reports the protein of a much larger clone, which diverges at residue 5, most likely from a read error; the protein presented here is translated directly from the DNA. V gene TRDV2 combines with J gene TRDJ1; 12 bases fit TRDD3. Germline V CDR1 and CDR2: GEAIGNYY, EKD. With V trimmed by 3 bases and J by 0 bases, 10 bases remained unmatched. CDR3 size: 18 residues. In DNA, the CDR3 is TGTGCCTGTGACCTACTGGGGGATACTGGCCCTTACACCGATAAACTCATCTTT. Its protein is CACDLLGDTGPYTDKLIF.

This clone is judged large. Distinct nucleotide sequences in the sample also encode this CDR3. The CDR3 DNA is TGTGCCTGCGATAGGCTACTGGGGCACCAGAACACCGATAAACTCATCTTT. The encoded protein is CACDRLLGHQNTDKLIF. The genes are TRDV2 and TRDJ1, with TRDD3 matching over 7 bases. CDR3 length: 17 amino acids. In germline, CDR1 is GEAIGNYY, CDR2 EKD. After removal of 7 bases from V and 0 bases from J, the junction contained 16 bases not matched to a gene.

Points on this clone: The TCRdb protein comes from a much larger clone and disagrees with this DNA's translation at residue 10, likely due to a read error; the protein given here is derived from the DNA. The chain employs TRDV2 and TRDJ1; TRDD2 matches at 9 bases. The CDR3 has 19 amino acids. Trimming removed 3 bases from V and 0 bases from J; junction bases left unmatched: 16. CDR1 is GEAIGNYY and CDR2 is EKD in the germline V gene. Written as DNA, the CDR3 is TGTGCCTGTGACTCCCTTCCTACTGAACGGGGGTCCAACACCGATAAACTCATCTTT. Translation: CACDSLPTERGSNTDKLIF.

The sample holds a few counts of this clone. The protein held in TCRdb is that of a much larger clone and does not match this DNA's translation at residue 3, likely because of a read error; the protein shown is translated from the DNA. V gene TRDV2 combines with J gene TRDJ1; D not certain. This CDR3 has 18 amino acids. CDR1 and CDR2 from the germline V gene are GEAIGNYY and EKD. The CDR3 loop is CARDTAARTLANTDKLIF. CDR3 nucleotide sequence: TGTGCCCGTGACACTGCCGCCCGAACCCTCGCAAACACCGATAAACTCATCTTT.

Remarks on this clone: This probably arose from a read error, given a far larger clone one base away. The sample contains more than one DNA sequence encoding this CDR3. This chain connects TRDV2 to TRDJ3, with 10 bases fitting TRDD3. Germline V gene lookup returns CDR1 GEAIGNYY and CDR2 EKD. This CDR3 comprises 19 residues. CDR3 DNA sequence: TGTGCCTGTGACACCGTGGGGGATACACTCTCCTGGGACACCCGGCAGATGTTTTTC. Translating it yields CACDTVGDTLSWDTRQMFF.

This clone was seen more than once but under ten times. The rearrangement links TRDV2 to TRDJ1; D remains unclear. Trimming left V 1 base short and J 0 bases short, with 11 bases between. This CDR3 contains 15 residues. CDR1 is GEAIGNYY, CDR2 EKD, per germline. The CDR3 DNA is TGTGCCTGTGACACAATGGAAACGAACACCGATAAACTCATCTTT. Protein product: CACDTMETNTDKLIF.

As to this clone: A much larger clone differs from this one at a single base, so this may be a read error. The chain uses TRDV2 and TRDJ3; the D is unclear. From germline, CDR1 is GEAIGNYY and CDR2 EKD. The ends were cut back, 0 bases at V and 7 bases at J, with 24 bases in the middle. The CDR3 has 20 residues. The CDR3 region is CACDTGGLLGLSSDTRQMFF. The CDR3 DNA is TGTGCCTGTGACACCGGAGGATTACTCGGCCTTAGCAGTGACACCCGACAGATGTTTTTC.

Comment on this clone: It is likely a read error: a sequence one base away is far more abundant. Here the CDR3 DNA reads TGTGCCTGTGACACCGTGGGGACTGGGGGATACGAACCCATCTTT. It is translated as CACDTVGTGGYEPIF. The rearrangement joins TRDV2 to TRDJ1; 13 bases line up with TRDD3. The V gene end was trimmed by 0 bases and the J gene end by 13 bases; junction bases not matched to a gene: 10. CDR1 is GEAIGNYY, CDR2 EKD, per germline. This CDR3 has 15 amino acids.

This clone has only a few counts. Since a far larger clone is one base different, this is likely a read error. The same CDR3 can be traced to other DNA sequences in this sample. The chain is built from TRDV2 and TRDJ1; 7 nucleotides match TRDD3. V was clipped by 7 bases and J by 0 bases; unmatched bases: 16. Looked up from germline, CDR1 is GEAIGNYY and CDR2 is EKD. This CDR3 is built from 17 residues. The CDR3: CACERLLGHQNTDKLIF. CDR3 coding DNA: TGTGCCTGCGAAAGGCTACTGGGGCACCAGAACACCGATAAACTCATCTTT.

Turning to this clone: A read error is the likely source, as a far larger clone sits one nucleotide away. Within the sample, other DNA sequences also encode this same CDR3. The rearrangement links TRDV2 to TRDJ1, with 9 bases that match TRDD3. The length of the CDR3 is 19 residues. Germline lookup yields CDR1 GEAIGNYY and CDR2 EKD. The CDR3 reads CACDTLLGDPTLLTDKLIF. The CDR3 nucleotides read TGCGCCTGTGACACTCTACTGGGGGACCCGACCCTGCTCACCGATAAACTCATCTTT.

This clone has just a few counts. TCRdb's protein for this DNA is that of a much larger clone and differs from the translation at residue 15, likely a read error; the protein shown is the DNA translation. V gene TRDV2 combines with J gene TRDJ1, with D unclear. This CDR3 comprises 18 residues. Germline V gives CDR1 GEAIGNYY, CDR2 EKD. The CDR3 is CACDTAARTLANTDRLIF. The CDR3 bases are TGTGCCTGTGACACTGCCGCCCGAACCCTCGCAAACACCGATAGACTCATCTTT.